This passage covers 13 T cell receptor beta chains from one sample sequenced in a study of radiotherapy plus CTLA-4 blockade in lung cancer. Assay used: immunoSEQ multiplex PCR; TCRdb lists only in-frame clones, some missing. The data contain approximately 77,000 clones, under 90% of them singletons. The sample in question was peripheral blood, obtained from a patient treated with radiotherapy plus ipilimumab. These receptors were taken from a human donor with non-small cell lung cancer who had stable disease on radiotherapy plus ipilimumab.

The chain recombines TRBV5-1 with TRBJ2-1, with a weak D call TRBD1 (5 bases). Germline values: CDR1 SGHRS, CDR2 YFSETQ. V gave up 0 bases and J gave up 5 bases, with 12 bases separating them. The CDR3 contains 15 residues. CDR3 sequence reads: CASSLEGRSDNEQFF. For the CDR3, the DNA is TGCGCCAGCAGCTTGGAGGGGCGGAGCGACAATGAGCAGTTCTTC.

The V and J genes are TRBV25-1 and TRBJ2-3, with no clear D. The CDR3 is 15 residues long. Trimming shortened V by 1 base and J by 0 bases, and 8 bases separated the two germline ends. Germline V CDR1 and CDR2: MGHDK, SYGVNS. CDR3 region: CASSELGASTDTQYF. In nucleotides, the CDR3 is TGTGCCAGCAGTGAATTGGGTGCTAGCACAGATACGCAGTATTTT.

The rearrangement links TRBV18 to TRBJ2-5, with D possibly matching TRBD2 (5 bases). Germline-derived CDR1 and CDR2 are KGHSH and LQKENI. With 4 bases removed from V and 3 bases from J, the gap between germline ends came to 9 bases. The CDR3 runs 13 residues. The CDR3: CASSLGLKETQYF. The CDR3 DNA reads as TGTGCCAGCTCACTAGGACTGAAAGAGACCCAGTACTTC. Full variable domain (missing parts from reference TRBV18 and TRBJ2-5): NAGVMQNPRHLVRRRGQEARLRCSPMKGHSHVYWYRQLPEEGLKFMVYLQKENIIDESGMPKERFSAEFPKEGPSILRIQQVVRGDSAAYFCASSLGLKETQYFGPGTRLLVL.

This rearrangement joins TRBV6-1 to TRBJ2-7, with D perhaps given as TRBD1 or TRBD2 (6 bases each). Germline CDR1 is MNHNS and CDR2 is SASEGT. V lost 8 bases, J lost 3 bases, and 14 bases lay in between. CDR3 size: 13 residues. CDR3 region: CASGRGLYYEQYF. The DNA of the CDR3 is TGTGCCAGCGGCAGGGGACTTTACTACGAGCAGTACTTC.

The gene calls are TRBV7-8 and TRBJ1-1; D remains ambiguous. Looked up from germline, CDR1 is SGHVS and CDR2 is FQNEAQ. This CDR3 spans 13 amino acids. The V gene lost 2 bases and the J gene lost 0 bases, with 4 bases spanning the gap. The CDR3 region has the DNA TGTGCCAGCAGCTTAAAGGTGAACACTGAAGCTTTCTTT. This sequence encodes CASSLKVNTEAFF.

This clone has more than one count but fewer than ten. CDR3 sequence: CASSVGSEVSPLHF. The CDR3 nucleotides are TGTGCCAGCAGCGTAGGGTCAGAGGTTTCACCCCTCCACTTT. The rearrangement joins TRBV9 to TRBJ1-6; D gene unclear. V lost 0 bases, J lost 9 bases, and 10 bases lay in between. This CDR3 comprises 14 residues. The germline gives CDR1 SGDLS, CDR2 YYNGEE. The full variable domain, with the rest looked up from reference TRBV9 and TRBJ1-6, is DSGVTQTPKHLITATGQRVTLRCSPRSGDLSVYWYQQSLDQGLQFLIQYYNGEERAKGNILERFSAQQFPDLHSELNLSSLELGDSALYFCASSVGSEVSPLHFGNGTRLTVT.

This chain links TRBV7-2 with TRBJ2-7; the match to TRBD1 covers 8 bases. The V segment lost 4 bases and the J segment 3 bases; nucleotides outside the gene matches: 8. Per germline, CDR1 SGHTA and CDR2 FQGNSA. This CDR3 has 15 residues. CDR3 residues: CASSSINRGVYEQYF. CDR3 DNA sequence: TGTGCCAGCAGCTCCATAAACAGGGGGGTCTACGAGCAGTACTTC.

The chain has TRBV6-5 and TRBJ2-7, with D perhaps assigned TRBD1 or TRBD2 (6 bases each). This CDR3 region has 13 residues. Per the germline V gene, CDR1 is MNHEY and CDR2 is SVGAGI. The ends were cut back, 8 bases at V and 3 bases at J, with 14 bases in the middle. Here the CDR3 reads CASGRGLYYEQYF. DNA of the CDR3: TGTGCCAGCGGCAGGGGACTTTACTACGAGCAGTACTTC.

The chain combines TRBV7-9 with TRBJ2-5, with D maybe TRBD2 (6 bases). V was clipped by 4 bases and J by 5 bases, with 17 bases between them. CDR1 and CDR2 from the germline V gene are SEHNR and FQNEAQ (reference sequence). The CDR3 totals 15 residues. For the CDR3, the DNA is TGTGCCAGCAGCTCGGAGGGCAGGGATAGCGAGACCCAGTACTTC. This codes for CASSSEGRDSETQYF.

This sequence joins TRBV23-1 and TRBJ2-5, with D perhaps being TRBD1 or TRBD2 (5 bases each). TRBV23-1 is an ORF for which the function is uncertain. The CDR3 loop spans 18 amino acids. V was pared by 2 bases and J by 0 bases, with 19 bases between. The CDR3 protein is CASSQGAQKRRDQETQYF. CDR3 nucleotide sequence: TGCGCCAGCAGTCAAGGGGCCCAGAAGAGGCGGGACCAAGAGACCCAGTACTTC.

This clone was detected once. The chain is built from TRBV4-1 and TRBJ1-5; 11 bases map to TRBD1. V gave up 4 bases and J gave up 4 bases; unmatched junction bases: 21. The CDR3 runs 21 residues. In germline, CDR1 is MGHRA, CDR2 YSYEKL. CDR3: CASSPLPSSGTGGIRNQPQHF. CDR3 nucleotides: TGCGCCAGCAGCCCACTCCCCTCCTCCGGGACAGGGGGAATAAGGAATCAGCCCCAGCATTTT.

CDR3 region: CASSLTVVNEQFF. CDR3 nucleotides: TGCGCCAGCAGCTTGACAGTCGTCAATGAGCAGTTCTTC. The rearrangement links TRBV5-1 to TRBJ2-1; D is uncertain. Germline CDR1 is SGHRS and CDR2 is YFSETQ. V was shortened by 1 base and J by 6 bases, with 8 bases between the two germline ends. The CDR3 has 13 amino acids.

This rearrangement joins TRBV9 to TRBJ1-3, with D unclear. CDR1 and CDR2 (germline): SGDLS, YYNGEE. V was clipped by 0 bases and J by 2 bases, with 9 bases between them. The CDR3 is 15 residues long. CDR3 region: CASSVEGVTGNTIYF. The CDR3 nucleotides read TGTGCCAGCAGCGTAGAGGGAGTCACTGGAAACACCATATATTTT. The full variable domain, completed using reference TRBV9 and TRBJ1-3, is DSGVTQTPKHLITATGQRVTLRCSPRSGDLSVYWYQQSLDQGLQFLIQYYNGEERAKGNILERFSAQQFPDLHSELNLSSLELGDSALYFCASSVEGVTGNTIYFGEGSWLTVV.